Detailed here is one T cell receptor beta chain. The antigen it binds to is not known. Per-base quality was not reported, and no clone a single base away is much larger than it. The data stem from a study of T-cell memory formation after mild COVID-19 (dated by TCRdb to the early 2020s). Describing the broader study: TCR sequence clusters from the two donors were found to be largely donor specific. The cohort comprised two young, previously healthy adult volunteers, one female and one male. In a couple of donors, T-cell clones that expanded and contracted after mild COVID-19 were followed by sequencing TCRalpha and TCRbeta repertoires longitudinally. The paper as a whole reports these results and caveats: SARS-CoV-2 specificity was not confirmed for the second-wave clones peaking on day 37. Contracting CD4+ clones turned up mainly in the CM and EM memory subsets, whereas EMRA was where CD8+ clones were enriched. Some responding clones were detected in pre-infection memory, suggesting pre-existing cross-reactive memory T cells joined the SARS-CoV-2 response. Only two mild cases were covered by the study, and larger cohorts that include severe cases with pre-infection samples were considered necessary. From day 15 to 85, contracting clones showed balanced CD4/CD8 phenotypes, whereas a second wave of clones that expanded from day 15 to 37 leaned towards CD4+.

Instrument used: Illumina NovaSeq 6000. TCRalpha and TCRbeta cDNA libraries were constructed by 5'RACE with constant-segment primers, with sample barcodes and unique molecular identifiers being introduced. Trizol reagent was used to extract RNA from every sample. Libraries were amplified in two PCR steps, with a second sample barcode and Illumina TruSeq adapters added in the second step. Libraries were sequenced on an Illumina NovaSeq with 2 x 150 bp paired-end reads. The study's own analysis went as follows. The reads were demultiplexed and collapsed into UMI-guided consensus sequences using migec v1.2.7. Using mixcr v2.1.11, UMI consensuses were aligned to TRA and TRB V and J templates and then assembled into clonotypes. Expanded or contracted clonotypes were those called significant by both edgeR and NoisET, with noise models trained on biological replicates. For edgeR calls, a false discovery rate-adjusted p below 0.01 and a log2 fold-change threshold of 1 were applied. As an exploratory analysis of dynamics, max-normalized trajectories of the 1000 most abundant clonotypes were examined with PCA combined with hierarchical clustering. Each responding clone was given a CD4 or CD8 phenotype based on the CD4+ and CD8+ repertoires, which had been sequenced separately. TCRdb reprocessed the public reads (quality trimming at Q25 with fastp, clone calling with MiXCR) and kept in-frame beta chains. For every CDR3 protein sequence, its rows merge into one entry that carries the most common genes and DNA. The V and J calls, along with clone size, are taken from TCRdb and not from the paper's own processing. This sample holds about half a million distinct CDR3 sequences; roughly 20% were observed only once. The top ten clonotypes cover approximately 13% of the sample.

The CDR3 runs 18 residues from the cysteine to the phenylalanine. Of all the DNA, just the CDR3 is kept, 54 bases in frame from base 1. V is shortened by 3 bases, J by 4 bases, and the region joining them spans 22 bases. CDR1 and CDR2 were assigned from the germline V gene as SGHVS and FQNEAQ. Ficoll-Paque density gradient centrifugation was the method used to isolate PBMCs. This sequence was found in an adult woman who had mild COVID-19 (a few samples of this study predate the infection). The sample titles of this study are shuffled in the database, so cell type and time point are left out; the donor was told from shared clones. Input material: PBMCs or a T cell subset sorted from them (not recorded which). This chain is built from TRBV7-8 and TRBJ1-3, and the D gene may be TRBD1, 5 bases matching. The DNA sequence follows: TGTGCCAGCAGCTTCCTGAGGGACGGCCAAATAGGGGGAAACACCATATATTTT. Translated, it reads CASSFLRDGQIGGNTIYF.